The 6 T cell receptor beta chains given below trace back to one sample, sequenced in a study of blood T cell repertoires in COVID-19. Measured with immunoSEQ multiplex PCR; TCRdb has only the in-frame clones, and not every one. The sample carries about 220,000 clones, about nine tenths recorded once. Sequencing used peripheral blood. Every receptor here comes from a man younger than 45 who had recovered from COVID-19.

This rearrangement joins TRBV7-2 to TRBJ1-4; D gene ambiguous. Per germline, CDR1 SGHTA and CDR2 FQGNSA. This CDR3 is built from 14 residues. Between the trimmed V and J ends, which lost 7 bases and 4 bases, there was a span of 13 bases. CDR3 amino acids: CASTAVASNEKLFF. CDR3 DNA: TGTGCCAGCACCGCAGTGGCCAGTAATGAAAAACTGTTTTTT.

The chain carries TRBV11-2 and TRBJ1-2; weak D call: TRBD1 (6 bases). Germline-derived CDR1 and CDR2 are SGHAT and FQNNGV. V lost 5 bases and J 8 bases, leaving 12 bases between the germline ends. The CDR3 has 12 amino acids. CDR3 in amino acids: CASSPSGVGYTF. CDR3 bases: TGTGCCAGCAGCCCGTCAGGGGTAGGCTACACCTTC.

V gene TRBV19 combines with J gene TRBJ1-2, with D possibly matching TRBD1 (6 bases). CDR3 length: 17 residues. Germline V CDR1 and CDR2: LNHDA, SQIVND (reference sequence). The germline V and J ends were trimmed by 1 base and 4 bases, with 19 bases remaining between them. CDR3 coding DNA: TGTGCCAGTAGTATAGCTTTCCAAGGACAGAGATCCTATGGCTACACCTTC. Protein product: CASSIAFQGQRSYGYTF.

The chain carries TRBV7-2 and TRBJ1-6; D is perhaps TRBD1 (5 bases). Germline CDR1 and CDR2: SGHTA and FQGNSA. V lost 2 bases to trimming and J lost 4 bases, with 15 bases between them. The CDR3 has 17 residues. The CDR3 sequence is CASSLRISGFYNSPLHF. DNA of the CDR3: TGTGCCAGCAGCTTAAGGATATCAGGGTTTTATAATTCACCCCTCCACTTT. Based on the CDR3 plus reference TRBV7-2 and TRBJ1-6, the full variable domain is GAGVSQSPSNKVTEKGKDVELRCDPISGHTALYWYRQSLGQGLEFLIYFQGNSAPDKSGLPSDRFSAERTGGSVSTLTIQRTQQEDSAVYLCASSLRISGFYNSPLHFGNGTRLTVT.

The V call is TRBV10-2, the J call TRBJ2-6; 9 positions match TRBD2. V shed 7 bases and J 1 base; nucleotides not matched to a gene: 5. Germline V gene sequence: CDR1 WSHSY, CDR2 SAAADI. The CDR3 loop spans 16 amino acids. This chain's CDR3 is CASKESGGSGANVLTF. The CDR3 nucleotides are TGCGCCAGCAAAGAGAGCGGGGGGTCTGGGGCCAACGTCCTGACTTTC.

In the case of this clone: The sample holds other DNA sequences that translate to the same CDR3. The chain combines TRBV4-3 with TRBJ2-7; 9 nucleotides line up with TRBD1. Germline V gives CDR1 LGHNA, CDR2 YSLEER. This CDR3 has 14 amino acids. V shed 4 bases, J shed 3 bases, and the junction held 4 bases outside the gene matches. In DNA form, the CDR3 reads TGCGCCAGCAGCCCAACAGGGGGCAGCTACGAGCAGTACTTC. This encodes CASSPTGGSYEQYF.